This T cell receptor (beta chain) emerged from a study of human T cells and chemical hapten exposure. Across the study: Upper-back patch tests with 0.01% DPC were read at 6 days. A patient group, mainly female, showed alopecia areata, totalis or universalis.

Study results and caveats: With DPC sensitization, TCRs exceeding 1 in 1000 frequency showed no change.

Time point here: patch test 1, 2 weeks after DPC sensitization. Treatment meaning: therapeutic diphenylcyclopropenone sensitization with weekly scalp DPC. The study enrolled 18 to 70-year-old alopecia patients suitable for DPC. CDR1 is SQVTM and CDR2 is ANQGSEA in the germline V gene. Trimming pared 8 bases from V and 8 bases from J, leaving 13 bases between. This CDR3 spans 12 amino acids. The sample holds a few counts of this clonotype. The antigen is unknown. TCRdb analysed the RACE reads with MiXCR anew, one entry per CDR3 protein. The table lists under 130,000 distinct CDR3 sequences, 9.5% to 11% of them singletons.

The clonotype originates from a middle-aged woman with alopecia areata. Some clones in this sample may be carry-over from other donors' samples. This sample comprised whole blood, obtained in connection with sensitization to the hapten diphenylcyclopropenone (DPC). The chain is built from TRBV29-1 and TRBJ1-6; no definite D call. In DNA form, the CDR3 reads TGCAGCAAAGGTCCTACAGATTCACCCCTCCACTTT. Amino acids: CSKGPTDSPLHF. Complete variable domain (other parts from reference TRBV29-1 and TRBJ1-6): SAVISQKPSRDICQRGTSLTIQCQVDSQVTMMFWYRQQPGQSLTLIATANQGSEATYESGFVIDKFPISRPNLTFSTLTVSNMSPEDSSIYLCSKGPTDSPLHFGNGTRLTVT.